This T cell receptor (beta chain) was captured by sequencing in a study of shared clonotypes between healthy human individuals. Study information: Used for every donor were three CD4 naive, three CD4 memory, two CD8 naive and one CD8 memory plate. Study results and caveats: Naive subsets generally exceeded memory subsets in estimated richness.

This clone occurred once. Its antigen is not known. Genomic DNA per cell subset filled all wells of several immunoSEQ plates. Assay used: immunoSEQ multiplex PCR; TCRdb lists only in-frame clones, some missing. The sample shows around 1.9 million clones, 90% to 95% of them seen only once. Germline CDR1 KGHSH, CDR2 LQKENI. Trimming removed 6 bases at V and 0 bases at J, with 12 bases between. The CDR3 loop spans 15 amino acids. CD45RO-negative CD8 cells positively selected for CCR7 made up the naive population, which excluded terminally differentiated effector memory CD45RA+ cells. Each sample came from a Caucasian adult donor living in Nashville, Tennessee.

The sample was naive CD8+ T cells from PBMCs. The receptor comes from a man in his late teens or twenties in good health. Some clones in this sample may be carry-over from other donors' samples. The rearrangement uses TRBV18 and TRBJ1-3; a weak D match, TRBD1 (5 bases). CDR3 bases: TGTGCCAGCTCGCTCGAGGGGAGCTCTGGAAACACCATATATTTT. It translates to CASSLEGSSGNTIYF.